This TCR beta chain was identified in a study of CD8+ T cells in alopecia areata. Broader study findings: There were also resident alphabeta T cells of normal skin sequenced in scalp samples.

This clone has just a few counts. Its antigen is currently unknown. Gene labels here are mouse ones. The read ends 4 residues early relative to the CDR3; the germline J gene fills the gap. RNA, once extracted, was reverse transcribed into cDNA for use as the sequencing template. TCRdb's copy holds only in-frame clones and misses some; the assay was immunoSEQ multiplex PCR. This sample comprises 270,000 or so clones, none seen once only. Pooled cutaneous lymph node cells were sorted using CD4, CD8alpha, NKG2D, NKG2ACE and other markers. Germline V gene sequence: CDR1 LGHNA, CDR2 YSYQKL. Trimming removed 1 base at V and 1 base at J, with 6 bases between. The CDR3 has 14 residues.

V gene TRBV2 combines with J gene TRBJ2-5, with a weak D call TRBD2 (5 bases). The sample taken for sequencing was CD4+ T cells sorted from a lymph node. The clonotype was recovered from a C3H/HeJ mouse with alopecia areata. This strain has MHC haplotype H2-k. Incomplete CDR3 DNA: TGTGCCAGCAGCCAAGTTGGGGACCAAGAC. The encoded protein is CASSQVGDQD. In full, the CDR3 reads CASSQVGDQDTQYF.